This TCR beta chain was retrieved from a study of T cells in Graves' hyperthyroidism and ophthalmopathy. Overall study findings and caveats: Most thyroid clonotypes that were expanded above 0.001 also turned up in blood.

The hyperthyroidism patients had all been newly diagnosed, and their disease duration was under 2 months. Their ages ranged from 18 to 65 years. Lactation, pregnancy, other autoimmune disease or uncontrolled infection led to exclusion of patients. In making diagnoses, clinical symptoms, serum thyroxine and TRAb, thyroid ultrasound and orbital computed tomography were all used. Germline-derived CDR1 and CDR2 are SGHTA and FQGNSA. The CDR3 loop spans 16 amino acids. V shed 2 bases and J 5 bases; nucleotides not matched to a gene: 7. Remarks on this clonotype: Antigen specificity is unknown.

Amplification of TCR beta CDR3 regions was performed using RNA transcripts as template. Researchers ran a first-round RT-PCR on the TCR CDR3 using the HTBI primer set. One entry per CDR3 protein results from TCRdb running MiXCR on the multiplex PCR reads. The repertoire holds approximately 320,000 distinct CDR3 sequences, over 15% seen once, with approximately 35% in the top ten. The chain recombines TRBV7-2 with TRBJ2-3; TRBD2 matches at 10 bases. Source material: blood. The TCR comes from a man in his thirties or forties with Graves' hyperthyroidism. CDR3 in amino acids: CASSLKSGRAQDTQYF. In DNA, the CDR3 is TGTGCCAGCAGCTTAAAGAGCGGGAGGGCTCAAGATACGCAGTATTTT.